The rows below give T cell receptor beta chains drawn from one sample of a study of blood T cell repertoires in COVID-19. TCRdb's copy holds only in-frame clones and misses some; the assay was immunoSEQ multiplex PCR. The table lists hundreds of thousands of clones, 90% of them singletons. Material: PBMCs or T cells enriched from blood (not recorded which). These receptors all stem from a woman between 18 and 30 years old with acute COVID-19. CDR3s include the opening cysteine and the closing phenylalanine or tryptophan. D genes are given only for firm matches. Clone size is shown for a subset of rows, as once, few, many or a class of expanded clone.

TRBV30	.	TRBD2	TRBJ2-7	TGTGCCTGGAGTTTCGCGGGAGGGACCTACGAGCAGTACTTC	CAWSFAGGTYEQYF
TRBV10-3	.	.	TRBJ2-3	TGTGCCATCAGTGAGTCGGCGGGCACAGATACGCAGTATTTT	CAISESAGTDTQYF
TRBV18	.	.	TRBJ2-7	TGTGCCAGCTCACCAAGGCTGCGGAGGGTCTCCTACGAGCAGTACTTC	CASSPRLRRVSYEQYF
TRBV7-9	.	.	TRBJ1-6	TGTGCCAGCAGCTTACCGAATTCACCCCTCCACTTT	CASSLPNSPLHF
TRBV30	.	TRBD1	TRBJ1-1	TGTGCCTGGGCGATCGGACAGGGGGCGCGGAACACTGAAGCTTTCTTT	CAWAIGQGARNTEAFF
TRBV5-8	.	.	TRBJ1-2	TGTGCCAGCAGCGAGGGACTTAACTATGGCTACACCTTC	CASSEGLNYGYTF
TRBV4-2	.	TRBD2	TRBJ2-7	TGTGCCAGCAGCCAAGATATGGGGACTAGATACTACGAGCAGTACTTC	CASSQDMGTRYYEQYF
TRBV3-1/TRBV3-2	.	.	TRBJ2-7	TGTGCCAGCAGCTTACGGGCGCGGGCGGTGGGCGAGCAGTACTTC	CASSLRARAVGEQYF
TRBV7-9	.	TRBD1	TRBJ2-5	TGTGCCAGCAGTAAAAACAGGGGTACACAAGAGACCCAGTACTTC	CASSKNRGTQETQYF
TRBV24-1	.	TRBD2	TRBJ2-1	TGTGCCACCAGTGATTGGGGACTAGGTGAGGACAATGAGCAGTTCTTC	CATSDWGLGEDNEQFF
TRBV5-1	.	.	TRBJ2-7	TGCGCCAGCAGCCCGGGTTCCGGGACTTACGAGCAGTACTTC	CASSPGSGTYEQYF
TRBV6-5	.	.	TRBJ2-1	TGTGCCACACTCCGGACAGACGAGCAGTTCTTC	CATLRTDEQFF
TRBV28	.	.	TRBJ1-5	TGTGCCAGCAGACCCCAGGGTCAGCCCCAGCATTTT	CASRPQGQPQHF
TRBV18	.	TRBD1	TRBJ1-2	TGTGCCAGCTCACTGGACAGGGTCTATGGCTACACCTTC	CASSLDRVYGYTF
TRBV7-9	.	.	TRBJ1-1	TGTGCCAGCAGCCCGACTTTGGGACTAACGAACACTGAAGCTTTCTTT	CASSPTLGLTNTEAFF
TRBV21-1	.	.	TRBJ1-6	TGTGCCAGCCCGCCGGGACAGCGATATAATTCACCCCTCCACTTT	CASPPGQRYNSPLHF
TRBV5-8	.	.	TRBJ1-3	TGTGCCAGCAGCCCTTGGAGGGCTGGAAACACCATATATTTT	CASSPWRAGNTIYF
TRBV12-5	.	.	TRBJ2-7	TGTGCCAGCCAGGGATTCCTACGCGAGCAGTACTTC	CASQGFLREQYF
TRBV27	.	TRBD2	TRBJ2-1	TGTGCCAGCAGTTCCCTATCATTAGCGGGAGACTACAATGAGCAGTTCTTC	CASSSLSLAGDYNEQFF
TRBV19	.	TRBD2	TRBJ2-5	TGTGCCAGTAGTATTCTGCTAGCGGGAGAGCGAGAGACCCAGTACTTC	CASSILLAGERETQYF
TRBV5-6	.	.	TRBJ1-4	TGTGCCAGCAGTCCGAGCGCCCAGACTTTTAATGAAAAACTGTTTTTT	CASSPSAQTFNEKLFF
TRBV9	.	TRBD1	TRBJ1-6	TGTGCCAGCAGCGTCTGGGACAGGGAAGGCTCACCCCTCCACTTT	CASSVWDREGSPLHF
TRBV5-1	.	.	TRBJ2-1	TGCGCCAGCAGCTTGAGGTCCGGGAACAATGAGCAGTTCTTC	CASSLRSGNNEQFF
TRBV7-8	.	.	TRBJ1-2	TGTGCCAGCAGCCCGGGAGGGGGGCTTGGTGGCTACACCTTC	CASSPGGGLGGYTF
TRBV18	.	.	TRBJ1-1	TGTGCCAGCTCACCCGAGAGCTACACTGAAGCTTTCTTT	CASSPESYTEAFF
TRBV7-2	few	.	TRBJ2-1	TGTGCCAGCAGCTTTAGCGGGACAGTTAACAATGAGCAGTTCTTC	CASSFSGTVNNEQFF
TRBV7-8	.	TRBD2	TRBJ2-1	TGTGCCAGCAGCTTAGCCCGGCTAGCGGGAGAGGATGAGCAGTTCTTC	CASSLARLAGEDEQFF
TRBV6-4	.	.	TRBJ2-3	TGTGCCAGCAGTGATGTAGCCGGTAGCACAGATACGCAGTATTTT	CASSDVAGSTDTQYF
TRBV5-4	once	TRBD2	TRBJ2-3	TGTGCCAGCAGCCGGCCAATAGCGGGAGTGACAGATACGCAGTATTTT	CASSRPIAGVTDTQYF
TRBV6-2/TRBV6-3	.	TRBD2	TRBJ2-1	TGTGCCAGCAGCCCTCACCCCGGACTAGCGTACTCCTACAATGAGCAGTTCTTC	CASSPHPGLAYSYNEQFF
TRBV6-5	.	TRBD1	TRBJ1-2	TGTGCCAGCACCGAGGGGGCAGGGGGAAGGGGCTACACCTTC	CASTEGAGGRGYTF